This entry lists 15 T cell receptor beta chains sequenced from one sample in a study of OX40 agonist ivuxolimab in advanced cancers. Some clones are missing from TCRdb's copy, which holds only in-frame ones; the method was immunoSEQ multiplex PCR. The data hold roughly 61,000 clones, with around nine tenths observed a single time. The source material was CD4+ or CD8+ T cells sorted from blood, sampled in a trial of the OX40 agonist ivuxolimab. The receptors stem from an adult with an advanced solid tumor such as melanoma, head and neck, liver or kidney cancer.

The chain carries TRBV5-4 and TRBJ2-7, with 8 bases fitting TRBD1. V shed 5 bases and J 0 bases; nucleotides not matched to a gene: 4. The germline V gene encodes CDR1 SGHNT and CDR2 YYREEE (reference sequence). The CDR3 runs 14 residues. CDR3 in amino acids: CASRIDRGSYEQYF. The CDR3 DNA follows: TGTGCCAGCAGAATAGACAGGGGCTCCTACGAGCAGTACTTC.

This rearrangement joins TRBV19 to TRBJ1-4; a weak D match, TRBD1 (6 bases). The CDR3 runs to 16 residues. V lost 5 bases, J lost 4 bases, and 17 bases lay in between. Germline values: CDR1 LNHDA, CDR2 SQIVND (reference sequence). The CDR3 reads CASSGEIGRGNEKLFF. CDR3 nucleotide sequence: TGTGCCAGTAGTGGGGAAATCGGCAGGGGTAATGAAAAACTGTTTTTT.

The rearrangement uses TRBV4-2 and TRBJ2-5; 9 nucleotides match TRBD2. This CDR3 contains 15 residues. In germline, CDR1 is LGHNA, CDR2 YNFKEQ. V was clipped by 0 bases and J by 4 bases; unmatched bases: 3. CDR3 residues: CASSQDGGRGETQYF. Written as DNA, the CDR3 is TGTGCCAGCAGCCAAGATGGCGGGAGGGGAGAGACCCAGTACTTC.

This chain joins TRBV7-8 and TRBJ1-2, with TRBD1 as a possible D gene (6 bases). Trimming took 3 bases from V and 9 from J, leaving 11 bases between them. This CDR3 region has 12 residues. Germline assignment: CDR1 SGHVS and CDR2 FQNEAQ. The CDR3 DNA reads TGTGCCAGCAGCTTGGGGACATCTAGCTACACCTTC. Encoded protein: CASSLGTSSYTF.

This clone was seen just once. The CDR3 here is CASSESNTGELFF. The CDR3 coding sequence is TGCGCCAGCAGTGAGTCAAACACCGGGGAGCTGTTTTTT. This rearrangement joins TRBV10-1 to TRBJ2-2; D is unresolved. This CDR3 has 13 residues. The germline V gene has CDR1 WNHNN and CDR2 SYGVQD (reference sequence). V gave up 0 bases and J gave up 2 bases, with 1 base separating them.

The genes are TRBV9 and TRBJ2-5; TRBD2 matches at 7 bases. Per germline, CDR1 SGDLS and CDR2 YYNGEE. Trimming took 0 bases from V and 7 from J; bases not matched to a gene: 9. The CDR3 covers 15 residues. The CDR3 DNA follows: TGTGCCAGCAGCGTAGCTGGGGCGGGAGTCGGGACCCAGTACTTC. Amino acid sequence: CASSVAGAGVGTQYF.

V is TRBV15 and J is TRBJ2-1; D is perhaps TRBD2 (6 bases). Trimming cost V 2 bases and J 2 bases, with 16 bases left between them. The CDR3 consists of 17 residues. Germline V gene sequence: CDR1 LNHNV, CDR2 YYDKDF (reference sequence). In nucleotides, the CDR3 is TGTGCCACCAGCAGATCTAGCGAGTTGAGTCCCTACAATGAGCAGTTCTTC. Translation: CATSRSSELSPYNEQFF. Combining the CDR3 with reference TRBV15 and TRBJ2-1 gives the whole variable domain DAMVIQNPRYQVTQFGKPVTLSCSQTLNHNVMYWYQQKSSQAPKLLFHYYDKDFNNEADTPDNFQSRRPNTSFCFLDIRSPGLGDTAMYLCATSRSSELSPYNEQFFGPGTRLTVL.

The chain has TRBV28 and TRBJ2-2; TRBD1 matches 12 bases. This CDR3 comprises 16 residues. CDR1 is MDHEN, CDR2 SYDVKM, per germline. CDR3 sequence: CGSRDRGLRGTGELFF. The CDR3 nucleotides are TGTGGTAGCCGGGACAGGGGGCTACGTGGCACCGGGGAGCTGTTTTTT.

The rearrangement joins TRBV6-5 to TRBJ1-5; D may be TRBD1 (5 bases). The CDR3 covers 14 residues. The V and J ends lost 9 bases and 1 base respectively, with 13 bases between them. Germline V gene data show CDR1 as MNHEY and CDR2 as SVGAGI. CDR3 coding DNA: TGTGCCAGTACCCCGGGGGGAAGCAATCAGCCCCAGCATTTT. Protein product: CASTPGGSNQPQHF.

The DNA of the CDR3 is TGTGCCAGCAGTCCCCAAACTAGCGGGGGACCTTCCTACAATGAGCAGTTCTTC. Translated: CASSPQTSGGPSYNEQFF. The gene calls are TRBV28 and TRBJ2-1, with 11 positions matching TRBD2. The CDR3 extends over 18 amino acids. The germline V gene has CDR1 MDHEN and CDR2 SYDVKM. Germline trimming cut 5 bases from V and 1 base from J; bases unmatched to any gene: 10.

This clone was recorded once. The chain has TRBV21-1 and TRBJ2-5; no DNA check was done on the table's D call, TRBD2. TRBV21-1 is classified as a pseudogene. The CDR3 has 14 amino acids. CDR3 bases: TGTGCCAGCGCGGGAAAGGCCCTCCAAGAGACCCAGTACTTC. Protein: CASAGKALQETQYF.

V and J are TRBV19 and TRBJ1-1, with a weak D call TRBD1 (6 bases). Germline lookup yields CDR1 LNHDA and CDR2 SQIVND (reference sequence). Trimming removed 3 bases at V and 1 base at J, with 15 bases between. This CDR3 is 16 amino acids long. The CDR3 region is CASSIGWQGQNTEAFF. DNA for the CDR3: TGTGCCAGTAGTATCGGGTGGCAGGGGCAGAACACTGAAGCTTTCTTT.

As concerns this clone: This sample also contains other DNA sequences that code for the same CDR3. The chain links TRBV6-1 to TRBJ2-1, with D perhaps TRBD1 or TRBD2 (6 bases each). The germline CDR1 and CDR2 sequences are MNHNS and SASEGT. There are 14 residues in the CDR3. Trimming pared 4 bases from V and 5 bases from J, leaving 12 bases between. CDR3 amino acids: CASSVSGGHNEQFF. The DNA of the CDR3 is TGTGCCAGCAGTGTGAGTGGGGGGCACAATGAGCAGTTCTTC.

This CDR3 is CAVAWGANVLTF. CDR3 DNA: TGTGCCGTAGCGTGGGGGGCCAACGTCCTGACTTTC. This sequence joins TRBV7-2 and TRBJ2-6, with D possibly being TRBD2 (5 bases). The CDR3 is made up of 12 amino acids. Trimming left V 11 bases short and J 4 bases short, with 9 bases between. Germline V lookup: CDR1 SGHTA, CDR2 FQGNSA.

The chain joins TRBV19 to TRBJ1-4, with TRBD1 matching over 11 bases. CDR3 length equals 13 residues. CDR1 is LNHDA, CDR2 SQIVND, per germline (reference sequence). The V and J ends lost 10 bases and 6 bases, in that order; junction bases with no gene match: 4. This chain's CDR3 is CATWDRGDEKLFF. CDR3 coding DNA: TGTGCCACGTGGGACAGGGGGGATGAAAAACTGTTTTTT.